This entry lists 27 T cell receptor beta chains sequenced from one sample in a study of radiation and T cells in renal cell carcinoma. Time point indicated: blood 2 weeks post-SBRT. The treatment: 15 Gy SBRT to primary tumor, nephrectomy 4 weeks later. Generated by immunoSEQ multiplex PCR, the TCRdb table keeps only in-frame clones and is missing some. Altogether some 58,000 clones are present, roughly 79% being singletons, with the ten largest covering roughly 7.4%. Sequenced material: blood, taken from a patient whose treatment included radiotherapy and nephrectomy. The receptors stem from a man aged 55 to 70 with renal cell carcinoma.

V is TRBV19 and J is TRBJ1-6; possibly TRBD1 for D (6 bases). The CDR3 loop spans 16 amino acids. Per germline, CDR1 LNHDA and CDR2 SQIVND (reference sequence). Trimming cost V 8 bases and J 4 bases, with 18 bases left between them. The CDR3 bases are TGTGCCAGTGCGACCTTCACAGGGCTTTATAATTCACCCCTCCACTTT. As protein: CASATFTGLYNSPLHF.

The chain uses TRBV2 and TRBJ2-7, with 7 bases aligning to TRBD2. Germline loops: CDR1 SNHLY, CDR2 FYNNEI. Trimming at V came to 8 bases and at J to 1 base, leaving 2 bases not matched to a gene. The CDR3 is 12 residues long. The CDR3 nucleotides are TGTGCCAGCGGGGGACTATCCTACGAGCAGTACGTC. Translating gives CASGGLSYEQYV.

The rearrangement links TRBV19 to TRBJ1-5; TRBD1 is a possible D gene (5 bases). The CDR3 has 14 residues. V dropped 5 bases and J dropped 7 bases, with 15 bases sitting between them. Germline CDR1 is LNHDA and CDR2 is SQIVND (reference sequence). CDR3: CASSFLSGNQPQHF. CDR3 sequence (DNA): TGTGCCAGTAGTTTCCTCTCAGGGAACCAGCCCCAGCATTTT.

This chain joins TRBV11-2 and TRBJ1-6; D unresolved. This CDR3 is built from 15 residues. Trimming shortened V by 5 bases and J by 3 bases, and 11 bases separated the two germline ends. Germline CDR1 is SGHAT and CDR2 is FQNNGV. The CDR3 coding sequence is TGTGCCAGCAGCGAACTGGAATTCTATAATTCACCCCTCCACTTT. It specifies CASSELEFYNSPLHF.

This clone was detected once. The chain has TRBV30 and TRBJ2-3, with TRBD2 matching 8 bases. CDR3 length: 15 residues. The V gene's germline CDR1 is GTSNPN and CDR2 SVGIG (reference sequence). V gave up 0 bases and J gave up 2 bases; unmatched junction bases: 4. This chain's CDR3 is CAWSVGSGDTDTQYF. DNA for the CDR3: TGTGCCTGGAGTGTAGGTAGCGGGGACACAGATACGCAGTATTTT. Full variable domain (rest looked up from reference TRBV30 and TRBJ2-3): SQTIHQWPATLVQPVGSPLSLECTVEGTSNPNLYWYRQAAGRGLQLLFYSVGIGQISSEVPQNLSASRPQDRQFILSSKKLLLSDSGFYLCAWSVGSGDTDTQYFGPGTRLTVL.

This chain connects TRBV20-1 to TRBJ1-2; maybe TRBD1 (5 bases). Trimming took 6 bases from V and 11 from J, leaving 16 bases between them. Germline values: CDR1 DFQATT, CDR2 SNEGSKA (reference sequence). This CDR3 has 11 residues. DNA of the CDR3: TGCAGTGCGGCCCAGGGTCCTATTTACACCTTC. It encodes CSAAQGPIYTF.

The J gene is TRBJ1-5, the V gene TRBV5-6; D uncertain. Germline V gene sequence: CDR1 SGHDT, CDR2 YYEEEE. The CDR3 is 14 residues long. V was cut by 3 bases and J by 3 bases, with 10 bases left in between. In DNA form, the CDR3 reads TGTGCCAGCAGCTGGGCCGGGAACAATCAGCCCCAGCATTTT. This encodes CASSWAGNNQPQHF.

The chain links TRBV30 to TRBJ1-2, with D hard to call. The V gene lost 7 bases and the J gene lost 4 bases, with 7 bases spanning the gap. The CDR3 runs to 10 residues. Germline CDR1 GTSNPN, CDR2 SVGIG (reference sequence). CDR3 residues: CAFDSYGYTF. DNA for the CDR3: TGTGCCTTTGATTCCTATGGCTACACCTTC.

The rearrangement links TRBV4-1 to TRBJ1-2; 7 bases align to TRBD1. V lost 1 base to trimming and J lost 2 bases; unmatched junction nucleotides: 4. This CDR3 is 15 amino acids long. CDR1 and CDR2 from the germline V gene are MGHRA and YSYEKL. This CDR3 is CASSQGDRTNYGYTF. CDR3 nucleotide sequence: TGCGCCAGCAGCCAAGGGGACAGAACAAACTATGGCTACACCTTC.

This rearrangement joins TRBV15 to TRBJ2-1; no reliable D call. Germline CDR1 is LNHNV and CDR2 is YYDKDF (reference sequence). V lost 0 bases and J 3 bases, leaving 9 bases between the germline ends. The CDR3 totals 15 residues. CDR3 loop: CATSRDSADYNEQFF. CDR3 DNA sequence: TGTGCCACCAGCAGAGATTCGGCGGACTACAATGAGCAGTTCTTC. The variable domain in full, with the rest retrieved from reference TRBV15 and TRBJ2-1, is DAMVIQNPRYQVTQFGKPVTLSCSQTLNHNVMYWYQQKSSQAPKLLFHYYDKDFNNEADTPDNFQSRRPNTSFCFLDIRSPGLGDTAMYLCATSRDSADYNEQFFGPGTRLTVL.

This clone was observed a few times. The rearrangement uses TRBV5-1 and TRBJ1-1; D is unclear. Germline-derived CDR1 and CDR2 are SGHRS and YFSETQ. V shed 0 bases and J shed 5 bases, with 14 bases lying between them. This CDR3 contains 15 residues. The CDR3 reads CASSLATGMGTEAFF. Written as DNA, the CDR3 is TGCGCCAGCAGCTTGGCGACGGGGATGGGGACTGAAGCTTTCTTT.

This clone turned up a few times. The chain uses TRBV29-1 and TRBJ1-5; D might be TRBD1 (6 bases). Germline CDR1 SQVTM, CDR2 ANQGSEA. Trimming took 6 bases from V and 0 from J, leaving 12 bases between them. CDR3 length: 14 amino acids. The CDR3 sequence is CSVGGGGSNQPQHF. CDR3 DNA sequence: TGCAGCGTAGGAGGAGGGGGTAGCAATCAGCCCCAGCATTTT.

This rearrangement joins TRBV5-6 to TRBJ1-2, with D hard to call. Germline V lookup: CDR1 SGHDT, CDR2 YYEEEE. CDR3 length: 12 residues. Trimming shortened V by 1 base and J by 6 bases, and 7 bases separated the two germline ends. CDR3 DNA sequence: TGTGCCAGCAGCTTGATGAGGGATGGCTACACCTTC. Residues: CASSLMRDGYTF.

This clone appeared a single time. The V call is TRBV7-2, the J call TRBJ1-1, with D possibly TRBD1 on 6 matching bases. Trimming removed 3 bases at V and 12 bases at J, with 20 bases between. CDR3 length: 14 residues. Germline V CDR1 and CDR2: SGHTA, FQGNSA. The CDR3 here is CASSFEGTGTTPFF. CDR3 DNA sequence: TGTGCCAGCAGCTTTGAAGGGACCGGGACAACACCTTTCTTT.

This chain joins TRBV6-5 and TRBJ1-1; D remains unclear. CDR1 and CDR2 (germline): MNHEY, SVGAGI. This CDR3 is 14 amino acids long. Trimming stripped 2 bases from V and 4 bases from J, with 11 bases between. Written as DNA, the CDR3 is TGTGCCAGCAGTTACCTCCAGCTGGGCACTGAAGCTTTCTTT. Protein product: CASSYLQLGTEAFF.

The chain is built from TRBV2 and TRBJ2-3; D is undetermined. With 4 bases removed from V and 6 bases from J, the gap between germline ends came to 11 bases. Germline V gene data show CDR1 as SNHLY and CDR2 as FYNNEI. The CDR3 runs 13 residues. CDR3 sequence: CASSGQPRDTQYF. Written as DNA, the CDR3 is TGTGCCAGCAGTGGCCAGCCCAGGGATACGCAGTATTTT.

The genes are TRBV5-1 and TRBJ2-3; 12 positions match TRBD2. CDR1 SGHRS and CDR2 YFSETQ come from the germline V gene. V trimming: 3 bases; J trimming: 5 bases; junction bases outside the gene matches: 13. CDR3 size: 18 residues. CDR3 in amino acids: CASSSIGLAGGMKDTQYF. For the CDR3, the DNA is TGCGCCAGCAGCTCCATCGGGCTAGCGGGAGGGATGAAAGATACGCAGTATTTT.

The V and J genes are TRBV5-1 and TRBJ2-5; D is perhaps TRBD2 (6 bases). Trimming stripped 5 bases from V and 4 bases from J, with 15 bases between. The CDR3 has 14 amino acids. Germline lookup yields CDR1 SGHRS and CDR2 YFSETQ. CDR3 sequence (DNA): TGCGCCAGCAGGGGGGGAGCCGGGTCAGAGACCCAGTACTTC. Protein sequence: CASRGGAGSETQYF.

The chain combines TRBV30 with TRBJ2-5; D unresolved. Deletions cut 1 base from V and 1 base from J, with 10 bases between. The CDR3 runs 14 residues. The germline CDR1 and CDR2 sequences are GTSNPN and SVGIG (reference sequence). Here the CDR3 DNA reads TGTGCCTGGAGTGAAGCAGAAGTCCAAGAGACCCAGTACTTC. This codes for CAWSEAEVQETQYF.

V gene TRBV27 combines with J gene TRBJ2-3; D not certain. The CDR3 is 13 residues long. The germline V gene encodes CDR1 MNHEY and CDR2 SMNVEV (reference sequence). The V end was cut by 3 bases, the J end by 0 bases, with 4 bases between. CDR3 sequence: CASSFLSTDTQYF. DNA for the CDR3: TGTGCCAGCAGTTTCCTCAGCACAGATACGCAGTATTTT.

There are a few counts of this clone. This chain links TRBV30 with TRBJ1-1; 9 bases are a match to TRBD1. The CDR3 covers 14 residues. Unmatched junction bases numbered 7, after V lost 6 bases and J lost 2 bases. CDR1 and CDR2 (germline): GTSNPN, SVGIG (reference sequence). The CDR3 sequence is CACQQGAGNTEAFF. The CDR3, as DNA: TGTGCCTGTCAACAGGGGGCGGGAAACACTGAAGCTTTCTTT.

The chain carries TRBV19 and TRBJ2-1; no clear D. Germline V gene data show CDR1 as LNHDA and CDR2 as SQIVND (reference sequence). The CDR3 totals 12 residues. V was cut by 0 bases and J by 5 bases, with 2 bases left in between. CDR3 sequence (DNA): TGTGCCAGTAGTATAGAAGACAATGAGCAGTTCTTC. Its translation: CASSIEDNEQFF.

This clone showed up just a few times. The chain employs TRBV7-9 and TRBJ2-3; a possible D gene is TRBD1 (5 bases). Germline assignment: CDR1 SEHNR and CDR2 FQNEAQ (reference sequence). The CDR3 runs 13 residues. The CDR3: CAQGSLSTDTQYF. CDR3 sequence (DNA): TGTGCTCAGGGTTCGCTTAGCACAGATACGCAGTATTTT.

The chain carries TRBV7-2 and TRBJ2-2; perhaps D is TRBD1 or TRBD2 (5 bases each). Germline-derived CDR1 and CDR2 are SGHTA and FQGNSA. The length of the CDR3 is 16 residues. The V end was cut by 4 bases, the J end by 8 bases, with 20 bases between. CDR3 protein: CASSSEGSRAGGELFF. DNA for the CDR3: TGTGCCAGCAGCTCAGAGGGTAGCAGGGCAGGGGGGGAGCTGTTTTTT.

The V gene is TRBV7-9, the J gene TRBJ2-1; D is undetermined. The CDR3 loop spans 12 amino acids. V was clipped by 5 bases and J by 10 bases, with 12 bases between them. CDR1 and CDR2 (germline): SEHNR, FQNEAQ (reference sequence). The CDR3 DNA sequence: TGTGCCAGCAGCCTTATCGATGGAGAGCAGTTCTTC. This encodes CASSLIDGEQFF.

The chain links TRBV2 to TRBJ1-4; no definite D call. This CDR3 comprises 13 residues. Germline values: CDR1 SNHLY, CDR2 FYNNEI. V dropped 8 bases and J dropped 4 bases, with 11 bases sitting between them. The CDR3 here is CASYDWGNEKLFF. CDR3 coding DNA: TGTGCCAGCTACGACTGGGGTAATGAAAAACTGTTTTTT.

J is TRBJ2-5 and V is TRBV14; D is unresolved. CDR1 SGHDN and CDR2 FVKESK come from the germline V gene. V was pared by 2 bases and J by 5 bases, with 9 bases between. This CDR3 has 13 amino acids. CDR3 amino acids: CASSQNVGETQYF. CDR3 DNA sequence: TGTGCCAGCAGCCAAAACGTCGGCGAGACCCAGTACTTC.